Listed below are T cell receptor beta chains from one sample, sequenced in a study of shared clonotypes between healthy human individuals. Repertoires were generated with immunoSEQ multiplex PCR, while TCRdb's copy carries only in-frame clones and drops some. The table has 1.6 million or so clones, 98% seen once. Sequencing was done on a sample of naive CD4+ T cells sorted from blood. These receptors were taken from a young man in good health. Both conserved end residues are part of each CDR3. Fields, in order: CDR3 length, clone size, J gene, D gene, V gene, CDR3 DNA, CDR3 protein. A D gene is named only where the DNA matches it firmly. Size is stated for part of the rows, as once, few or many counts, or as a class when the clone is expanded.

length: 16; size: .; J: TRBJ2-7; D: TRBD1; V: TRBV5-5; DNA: TGTGCCAGCAGCCGTCCCAGACAGGGGGCTTCCTACGAGCAGTACTTC; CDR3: CASSRPRQGASYEQYF
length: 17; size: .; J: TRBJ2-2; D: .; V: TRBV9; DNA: .; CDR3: CASSVGLGTGGFRRLFF
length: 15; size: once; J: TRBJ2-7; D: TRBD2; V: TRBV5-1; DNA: TGCGCCAGCAGCTTGGGGACTAGTAGTTTCTACGAGCAGTACTTC; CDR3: CASSLGTSSFYEQYF
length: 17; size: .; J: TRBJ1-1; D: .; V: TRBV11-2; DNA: TGTGCCAGCAGCTTAATCAAGGCCAGTAAGGGGGGAAATGAAGCTTTCTTT; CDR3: CASSLIKASKGGNEAFF
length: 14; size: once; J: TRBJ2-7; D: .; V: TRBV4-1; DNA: TGCGCCAGCAGCCAAGATGGGGTTCCTTACGAGCAGTACTTC; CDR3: CASSQDGVPYEQYF
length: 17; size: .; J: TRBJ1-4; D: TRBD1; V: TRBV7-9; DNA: TGTGCCAGCAGCTCAACAAGATCAGGGGGCTTTGGTGAAAAACTGTTTTTT; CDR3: CASSSTRSGGFGEKLFF
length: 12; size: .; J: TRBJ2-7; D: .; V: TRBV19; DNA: TGTGCCAGCGGCGGCGGAATCTACGAGCAGTACTTC; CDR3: CASGGGIYEQYF
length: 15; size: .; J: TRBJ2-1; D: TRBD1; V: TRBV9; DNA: TGTGCCAGCAGCGTAGACAGGGGGGCCTACAATGAGCAGTTCTTC; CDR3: CASSVDRGAYNEQFF
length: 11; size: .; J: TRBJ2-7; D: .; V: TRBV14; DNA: TGTGCCAGCAGCCAATCCCATAAGCAGTACTTC; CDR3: CASSQSHKQYF
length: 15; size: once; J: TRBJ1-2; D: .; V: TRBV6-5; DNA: TGTGCCAGCAACCGGGTGACAGGAGGAAGCTATGGCTACACCTTC; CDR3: CASNRVTGGSYGYTF
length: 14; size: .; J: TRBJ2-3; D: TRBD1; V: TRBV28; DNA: TGTGCCAGCTTAGACAGGGTTGCAACAGATACGCAGTATTTT; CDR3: CASLDRVATDTQYF
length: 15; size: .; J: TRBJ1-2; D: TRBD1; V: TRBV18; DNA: TGTGCCAGCTCACCCAGCACCGGGACAGACTGGAGCTACACCTTC; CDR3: CASSPSTGTDWSYTF
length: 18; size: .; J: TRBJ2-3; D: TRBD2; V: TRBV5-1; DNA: TGCGCCAGCAGCTTCACACTCTCTAGCGGTGCTAGCACAGATACGCAGTATTTT; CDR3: CASSFTLSSGASTDTQYF
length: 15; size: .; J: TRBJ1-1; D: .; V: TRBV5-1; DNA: TGCGCCAGCAGCTTATCCCCAGGGACACACACTGAAGCTTTCTTT; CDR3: CASSLSPGTHTEAFF
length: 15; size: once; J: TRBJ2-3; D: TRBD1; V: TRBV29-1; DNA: TGCAGCGTGGGGGGACAGGGGGTTATCCCAGATACGCAGTATTTT; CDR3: CSVGGQGVIPDTQYF
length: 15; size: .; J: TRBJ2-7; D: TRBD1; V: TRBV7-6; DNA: TGTGCCAGCAGCGACAGGTACAGGGGCTCCTACGAGCAGTACTTC; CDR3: CASSDRYRGSYEQYF
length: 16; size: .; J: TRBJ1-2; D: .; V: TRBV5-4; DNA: TGTGCCAGCAGCTTGTGGATAGGGCCCACTAACTATGGCTACACCTTC; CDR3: CASSLWIGPTNYGYTF
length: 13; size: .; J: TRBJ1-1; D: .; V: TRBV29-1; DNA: TGCAGCGTTGATGGGGGTGGGAACACTGAAGCTTTCTTT; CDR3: CSVDGGGNTEAFF
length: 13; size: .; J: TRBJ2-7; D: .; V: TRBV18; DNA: TGTGCCAGCTCACCAAACCGGGCGCGGGAGCAGTACTTC; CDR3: CASSPNRAREQYF
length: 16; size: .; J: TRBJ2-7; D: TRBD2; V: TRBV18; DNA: TGTGCCAGCTCACCGCTAGCGGAGAGAAACGTATACGAGCAGTACTTC; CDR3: CASSPLAERNVYEQYF
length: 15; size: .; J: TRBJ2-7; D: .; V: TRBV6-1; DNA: TGTGCCAGCAGTGACCCAGGGGACCACTCCTACGAGCAGTACTTC; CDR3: CASSDPGDHSYEQYF
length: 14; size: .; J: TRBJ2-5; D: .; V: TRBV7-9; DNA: TGTGCCAGCAGCGGAGGACAGTACCAAGAGACCCAGTACTTC; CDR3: CASSGGQYQETQYF
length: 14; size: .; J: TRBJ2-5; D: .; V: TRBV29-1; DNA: TGCAGCGTAGGAGGGAGAGTGGTAAGGGAGACCCAGTACTTC; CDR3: CSVGGRVVRETQYF
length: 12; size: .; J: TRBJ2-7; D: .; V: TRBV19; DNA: TGTGCCAGTAGCACACAACAGCGCGAGCAGTACTTC; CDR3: CASSTQQREQYF
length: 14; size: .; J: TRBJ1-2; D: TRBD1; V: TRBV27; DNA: TGTGCCAGCAGAGGGACAGCGAAGCTCGGAGGCTACACCTTC; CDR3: CASRGTAKLGGYTF
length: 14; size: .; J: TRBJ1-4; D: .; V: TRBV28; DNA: TGTGCCAGCAAATTCCCAGGGTTTAATGAAAAACTGTTTTTT; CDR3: CASKFPGFNEKLFF
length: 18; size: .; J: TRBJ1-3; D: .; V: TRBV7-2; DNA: TGTGCCAGCAGCCCCCGTTTAATCACAGCCAACTCTGGAAACACCATATATTTT; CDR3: CASSPRLITANSGNTIYF
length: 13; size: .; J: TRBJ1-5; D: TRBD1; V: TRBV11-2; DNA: TGTGCCAGCAGCTTGACAGGGGGACAGCCCCAGCATTTT; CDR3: CASSLTGGQPQHF
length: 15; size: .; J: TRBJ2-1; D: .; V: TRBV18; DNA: TGTGCCAGCTCACGGGGGCATGGGGATTACAATGAGCAGTTCTTC; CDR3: CASSRGHGDYNEQFF
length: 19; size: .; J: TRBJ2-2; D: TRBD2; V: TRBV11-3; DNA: TGTGCCAGCAGCCCGCTGGGCGGGAGGGGTCTGGCGAACACCGGGGAGCTGTTTTTT; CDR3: CASSPLGGRGLANTGELFF
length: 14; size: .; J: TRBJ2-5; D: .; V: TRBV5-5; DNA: TGTGCCAGCAGCCCGCGACAGATCCAAGAGACCCAGTACTTC; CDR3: CASSPRQIQETQYF
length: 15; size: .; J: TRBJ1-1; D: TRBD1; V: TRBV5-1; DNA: TGCGCCAGCAGCCTGGACAGGGTCGGTTACACTGAAGCTTTCTTT; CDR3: CASSLDRVGYTEAFF
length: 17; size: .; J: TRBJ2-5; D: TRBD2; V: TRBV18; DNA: TGTGCCAGCTCACCCCCGGGACTAGCGGGAGGACAAGAGACCCAGTACTTC; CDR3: CASSPPGLAGGQETQYF
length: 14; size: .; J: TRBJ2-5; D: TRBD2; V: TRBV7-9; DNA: TGTGCCAGCAGCCCCCTAGCGGGGCTAGAGACCCAGTACTTC; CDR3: CASSPLAGLETQYF
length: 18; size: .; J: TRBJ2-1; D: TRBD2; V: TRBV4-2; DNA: TGTGCCAGCAGCCAAGCAATGCTAGCGGGAGCCCCATACAATGAGCAGTTCTTC; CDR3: CASSQAMLAGAPYNEQFF
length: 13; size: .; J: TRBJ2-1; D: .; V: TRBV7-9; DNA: TGTGCCAGCAGCTCCGGGACATACAATGAGCAGTTCTTC; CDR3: CASSSGTYNEQFF
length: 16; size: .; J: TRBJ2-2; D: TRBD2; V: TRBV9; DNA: TGTGCCAGCAGCATGGGACTAGCGGAGAACACCGGGGAGCTGTTTTTT; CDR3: CASSMGLAENTGELFF
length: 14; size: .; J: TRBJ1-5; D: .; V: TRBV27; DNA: TGTGCCAGCAGTTTAACAGGCAGGGGCCCACCCCAGCATTTT; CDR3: CASSLTGRGPPQHF
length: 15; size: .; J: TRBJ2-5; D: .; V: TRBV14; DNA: TGTGCCAGCAGCCAAAGGGTCCCCCGGGGGGAGACCCAGTACTTC; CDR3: CASSQRVPRGETQYF
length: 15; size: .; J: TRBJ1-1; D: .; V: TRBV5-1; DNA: TGCGCCAGCAGCTTGGCCATCGGGGACGACACTGAAGCTTTCTTT; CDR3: CASSLAIGDDTEAFF
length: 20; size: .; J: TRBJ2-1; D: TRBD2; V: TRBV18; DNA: TGTGCCAGCTCACCACCGCGAGCGGGAGAAAAAAGTGGCCCCTACAATGAGCAGTTCTTC; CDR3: CASSPPRAGEKSGPYNEQFF
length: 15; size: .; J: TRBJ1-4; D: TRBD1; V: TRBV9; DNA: TGTGCCAGCAGCGTAGGCGACAGGGATCACGAAAAACTGTTTTTT; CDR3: CASSVGDRDHEKLFF
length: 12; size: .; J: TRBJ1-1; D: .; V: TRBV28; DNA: TGTGCCAGTACGACGGCCGACACTGAAGCTTTCTTT; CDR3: CASTTADTEAFF
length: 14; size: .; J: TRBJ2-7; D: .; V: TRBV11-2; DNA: TGTGCCAGCAGCGGGAGCAGGCGGCCCGTCGAGCAGTACTTC; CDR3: CASSGSRRPVEQYF
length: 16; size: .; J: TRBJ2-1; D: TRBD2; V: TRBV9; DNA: TGTGCCAGCAGCCGACCGACTAGCGGGAGTTTGTATGAGCAGTTCTTC; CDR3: CASSRPTSGSLYEQFF
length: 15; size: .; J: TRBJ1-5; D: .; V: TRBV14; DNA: TGTGCCAGCAGCCAGCGATCGGGTTTTGGTCAGCCCCAGCATTTT; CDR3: CASSQRSGFGQPQHF
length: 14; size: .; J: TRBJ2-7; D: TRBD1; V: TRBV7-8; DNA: TGTGCCAGCAGCTTAGAAACAGGGGGATACGAGCAGTACTTC; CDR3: CASSLETGGYEQYF
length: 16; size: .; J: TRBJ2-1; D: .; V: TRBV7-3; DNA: TGTGCCAGCAGCTTATCCGGGGTCCTTTCGACAAATGAGCAGTTCTTC; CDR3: CASSLSGVLSTNEQFF